Here is one TCR beta chain with its context. Primers for the PCR totalled 60 Vbeta and 13 Jbeta. Measured with immunoSEQ multiplex PCR; TCRdb has only the in-frame clones, and not every one. The data show 90,000 to 110,000 clones, around 70% seen once. This entry comes from a study of cytomegalovirus exposure and HLA in healthy donors. The source of this sequence is a man aged 25-40 years in good health and CMV-seronegative. The material sequenced was PBMCs.

CDR3 sequence: CASSFGTGGLETQYF. CDR3 nucleotide sequence: TGTGCCAGCAGTTTCGGGACAGGGGGCCTAGAGACCCAGTACTTC. The J gene is TRBJ2-5, the V gene TRBV28; 12 positions agree with TRBD1. Germline V gives CDR1 MDHEN, CDR2 SYDVKM. The CDR3 length is 15 residues. After removal of 3 bases from V and 4 bases from J, the junction contained 3 bases not matched to a gene.